This note documents a single T cell receptor (beta chain) sequence. Its specificity is unknown. The protocol was immunoSEQ multiplex PCR, while the TCRdb copy is restricted to in-frame clones and leaves out a portion. Of under 9,000 clones listed, 95% to 96% were seen once; the top ten hold just over 0.45%. This specimen belongs to a study of T cell clonotyping in hematopoietic cell transplantation. Study-level findings and limits: Broader posttransplant TCR repertoire diversity was predicted by graft donor and pretransplant recipient Inverse Simpson Index values. Cells were unsorted, so CD4 and CD8 contributions were not separated. Recipient TCR diversity dropped after transplant; expanded clonotypes rose from day 30 to 180. At the given depth, recipient repertoires were over 95% de novo clonotypes.

CDR3 size: 13 residues. V lost 7 bases, J lost 5 bases, and 17 bases lay in between. Germline V lookup: CDR1 GTSNPN, CDR2 SVGIG (reference sequence). The J gene is TRBJ1-2, the V gene TRBV30; D is unresolved. Material: PBMCs, obtained 30 days after allogeneic stem cell transplant. This receptor was obtained from a male patient aged 40-50 years who had an allogeneic stem cell transplant from a related donor, so the T cells may come from the graft donor. Some clones in this sample may be carry-over from other donors' samples. CDR3 protein: CAYRGESAYGYTF. In DNA form, the CDR3 reads TGTGCCTACCGAGGAGAGAGCGCATATGGCTACACCTTC.